The source of this T cell receptor (beta chain) is a study of blood T cells in healthy people across ages. Every sample had a minimum of 7 million PBMCs isolated. Trimming took off 5 bases at V and 8 bases at J, with 15 bases between the two ends. This CDR3 is 14 amino acids long. Germline lookup yields CDR1 SGHTA and CDR2 FQGNSA. Alongside a J-beta primer mix, a sample-barcoded 5' primer served in a second PCR lasting roughly 6 to 11 cycles. TCRdb re-called the 5' RACE reads through MiXCR, storing one row per CDR3 protein. Among 1.5 million to 2 million distinct CDR3 sequences listed, about 39% were seen once.

J is TRBJ1-4 and V is TRBV7-2; maybe TRBD1 (6 bases). Input material: blood. The source of this sequence is a human donor in good health. CDR3 region: CASSGGGFYEKLFF. CDR3 DNA: TGTGCCAGCAGCGGAGGGGGGTTTTACGAAAAACTGTTTTTT. Based on the CDR3 plus reference TRBV7-2 and TRBJ1-4, the full variable domain is GAGVSQSPSNKVTEKGKDVELRCDPISGHTALYWYRQSLGQGLEFLIYFQGNSAPDKSGLPSDRFSAERTGGSVSTLTIQRTQQEDSAVYLCASSGGGFYEKLFFGSGTQLSVL.